This T cell receptor beta chain derives from a study of cytomegalovirus exposure and HLA in healthy donors. The PCR employed 60 Vbeta primers together with 13 Jbeta primers. Using immunoSEQ multiplex PCR, the repertoire was profiled, and TCRdb retains in-frame clones only, with some absent. The sample lists 210,000 or so clones; approximately 80% were seen once. This clone turned up a few times. Its antigen is currently unknown. The CDR3 sequence is 13 residues long. The germline V and J ends were trimmed by 0 bases and 3 bases, with 5 bases remaining between them. Germline assignment: CDR1 GTSNPN and CDR2 SVGIG (reference sequence). Study-level findings and limits: The Asian-associated ancestry cluster reportedly had fewer N-insertions than the approximately 690-donor mean in a later analysis. Trimming of TCR beta V- and J-genes showed a link, identified in a later analysis, to a missense DCLRE1C variant. In terms of immune exposure information, only CMV serostatus was available.

The chain recombines TRBV30 with TRBJ2-2; no definite D call. The TCR sequence derives from a girl aged 2 to 10 in good health and CMV-seronegative. Specimen: PBMCs. The CDR3 loop is CAWSVPDTGELFF. CDR3 nucleotides: TGTGCCTGGAGTGTCCCGGACACCGGGGAGCTGTTTTTT. Full variable domain (outside the CDR3, taken from reference TRBV30 and TRBJ2-2): SQTIHQWPATLVQPVGSPLSLECTVEGTSNPNLYWYRQAAGRGLQLLFYSVGIGQISSEVPQNLSASRPQDRQFILSSKKLLLSDSGFYLCAWSVPDTGELFFGEGSRLTVL.